The rows below give T cell receptor beta chains drawn from one sample of a study of shared clonotypes between healthy human individuals. The repertoire was sequenced with immunoSEQ multiplex PCR; TCRdb's copy has only in-frame clones and lacks some. Counted here are about 2 million clones, 85% to 95% occurring once; the ten biggest clones make up around 0.13%. The sample was naive CD4+ T cells sorted from blood. The receptors were gathered from a man in his late teens or twenties in good health. CDR3s include the opening cysteine and the closing phenylalanine or tryptophan. The D gene is left open where the match is weak. Clone size, where shown, is once, few, many, or a class for clones that have expanded.

d_call	v_call	clone_size	j_call	cdr3_aa	cdr3_nt
TRBD2	TRBV5-4	-	TRBJ2-7	CASSLAIGGTSGYEQYF	TGTGCCAGCAGCTTGGCCATCGGGGGGACTAGCGGCTACGAGCAGTACTTC
-	TRBV7-8	-	TRBJ1-2	CASSPRTDNYGYTF	TGTGCCAGCAGCCCGCGGACAGATAACTATGGCTACACCTTC
-	TRBV9	-	TRBJ1-1	CASSTAGTTNTEAFF	TGTGCCAGCAGCACAGCCGGGACAACGAACACTGAAGCTTTCTTT
-	TRBV6-1	-	TRBJ1-5	CASSGITGQPQHF	TGTGCCAGCAGTGGAATTACGGGCCAGCCCCAGCATTTT
-	TRBV7-2	once	TRBJ2-1	CASSLGDEQFF	TGTGCCAGCAGCTTAGGGGATGAGCAGTTCTTC
-	TRBV5-1	-	TRBJ1-1	CASSLERLNTEAFF	TGCGCCAGCAGCTTGGAACGATTGAACACTGAAGCTTTCTTT
-	TRBV30	-	TRBJ2-3	CAWRPGQFSTDTQYF	TGTGCCTGGAGGCCCGGACAATTCAGCACAGATACGCAGTATTTT
-	TRBV6-1	-	TRBJ1-4	CASSETHFEKLFF	TGTGCCAGCAGTGAAACGCATTTTGAAAAACTGTTTTTT
-	TRBV4-1	-	TRBJ1-4	CASSQDRDGLNEKLFF	TGCGCCAGCAGCCAAGATCGGGACGGACTTAATGAAAAACTGTTTTTT
-	TRBV7-2	-	TRBJ1-2	CASSLEAEIYGYTF	TGTGCCAGCAGCTTAGAAGCTGAGATCTATGGCTACACCTTC
-	TRBV5-4	-	TRBJ1-4	CASSSDREGLEKLFF	TGTGCCAGCAGCTCGGACCGGGAAGGGCTTGAAAAACTGTTTTTT
TRBD2	TRBV10-3	-	TRBJ2-3	CAISETTSGSTDTQYF	TGTGCCATCAGTGAAACGACTAGCGGGAGTACAGATACGCAGTATTTT
TRBD1	TRBV18	-	TRBJ2-7	CASSPGQGTTYEQYF	TGTGCCAGCTCACCGGGACAGGGGACTACCTACGAGCAGTACTTC
-	TRBV11-1	-	TRBJ2-6	CASSLGISGANVLTF	TGTGCCAGCAGCTTGGGGATCTCTGGGGCCAACGTCCTGACTTTC
TRBD2	TRBV5-1	-	TRBJ2-1	CASSLLADSYNEQFF	TGCGCCAGCAGCTTACTAGCGGACTCCTACAATGAGCAGTTCTTC
TRBD2	TRBV27	-	TRBJ2-5	CASKEAGRETQYF	TGTGCCAGCAAGGAAGCGGGGAGGGAGACCCAGTACTTC
-	TRBV6-6	once	TRBJ1-6	CASSTSAPRSSPLHF	TGTGCCAGCAGTACCTCCGCCCCGCGGTCATCACCCCTCCACTTT
-	TRBV5-1	-	TRBJ1-1	CASSLEAGRNTEAFF	TGCGCCAGCAGCTTGGAGGCAGGGAGGAACACTGAAGCTTTCTTT
-	TRBV28	-	TRBJ2-3	CASSSPGTKTDTQYF	TGTGCCAGCAGTTCCCCTGGGACCAAAACAGATACGCAGTATTTT
TRBD1	TRBV5-1	-	TRBJ2-5	CASSGSTGRETQYF	TGCGCCAGCAGCGGATCGACAGGGCGAGAGACCCAGTACTTC
-	TRBV14	-	TRBJ2-1	CASSQEFGISYNEQFF	TGTGCCAGCAGCCAAGAGTTCGGAATCTCCTACAATGAGCAGTTCTTC
-	TRBV7-9	-	TRBJ2-1	CASSLQAPPNEQFF	TGTGCCAGCAGCTTACAGGCCCCTCCGAATGAGCAGTTCTTC
TRBD1	TRBV9	-	TRBJ1-2	CASSVNEGAIGGYTF	TGTGCCAGCAGCGTGAATGAGGGGGCGATTGGTGGCTACACCTTC
-	TRBV7-8	-	TRBJ2-1	CASSLISSPSSYNEQFF	TGTGCCAGCAGCTTAATCTCCTCGCCGAGCTCCTACAATGAGCAGTTCTTC
-	TRBV2	-	TRBJ2-6	CASGSWANVLTF	TGTGCCAGCGGTAGCTGGGCCAACGTCCTGACTTTC
TRBD1	TRBV7-9	-	TRBJ2-7	CASSFPAWQGAYEQYF	TGTGCCAGCAGCTTCCCCGCGTGGCAGGGGGCCTACGAGCAGTACTTC
-	TRBV19	-	TRBJ2-7	CASSLGRAYEQYF	TGTGCCAGTAGTTTGGGCAGAGCCTACGAGCAGTACTTC
-	TRBV29-1	-	TRBJ2-7	CSFRGNSYEQYF	TGCAGCTTTCGGGGTAATTCCTACGAGCAGTACTTC
TRBD1	TRBV28	-	TRBJ1-4	CASSFSGTGGEKLFF	TGTGCCAGCAGTTTCTCCGGGACAGGGGGCGAAAAACTGTTTTTT
TRBD2	TRBV2	-	TRBJ2-3	CASSVGAGVLGTDTQYF	TGTGCCAGCAGCGTTGGGGCGGGGGTCTTGGGCACAGATACGCAGTATTTT
-	TRBV4-1	-	TRBJ1-5	CASSQVSGKGNQPQHF	TGCGCCAGCAGCCAAGTGTCAGGCAAGGGCAATCAGCCCCAGCATTTT
TRBD2	TRBV30	-	TRBJ2-3	CAWSVGLAGKSTDTQYF	TGTGCCTGGAGTGTAGGGCTAGCGGGTAAGAGCACAGATACGCAGTATTTT
-	TRBV6-6	-	TRBJ1-2	CASSYSWRDYTF	TGTGCCAGCAGTTACTCGTGGCGGGACTACACCTTC
TRBD2	TRBV5-1	-	TRBJ2-1	CASRGTSGLNEQFF	TGCGCCAGCAGGGGGACTAGCGGGCTCAATGAGCAGTTCTTC
-	TRBV5-7	-	TRBJ2-3	CASAEVSGRKTDTQYF	TGTGCCAGCGCCGAGGTGAGTGGGAGGAAGACAGATACGCAGTATTTT
TRBD1	TRBV18	-	TRBJ1-1	CASYTGGPRTTEAFF	TGTGCCAGCTACACAGGGGGTCCACGAACGACTGAAGCTTTCTTT